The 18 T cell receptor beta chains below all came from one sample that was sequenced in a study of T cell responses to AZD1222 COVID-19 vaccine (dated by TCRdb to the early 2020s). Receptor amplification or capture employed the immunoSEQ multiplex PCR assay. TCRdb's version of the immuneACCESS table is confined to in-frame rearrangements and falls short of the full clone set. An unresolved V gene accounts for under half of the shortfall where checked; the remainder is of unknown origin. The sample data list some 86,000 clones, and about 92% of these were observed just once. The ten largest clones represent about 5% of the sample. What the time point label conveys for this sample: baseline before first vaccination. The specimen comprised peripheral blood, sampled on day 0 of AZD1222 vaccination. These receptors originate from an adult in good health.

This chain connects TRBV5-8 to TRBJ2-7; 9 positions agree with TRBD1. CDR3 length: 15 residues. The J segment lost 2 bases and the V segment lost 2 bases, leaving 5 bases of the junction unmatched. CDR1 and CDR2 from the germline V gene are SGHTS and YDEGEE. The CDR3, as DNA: TGTGCCAGCAGCTTAGGGACAGGGACCACCTACGAGCAGTACTTC. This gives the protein CASSLGTGTTYEQYF.

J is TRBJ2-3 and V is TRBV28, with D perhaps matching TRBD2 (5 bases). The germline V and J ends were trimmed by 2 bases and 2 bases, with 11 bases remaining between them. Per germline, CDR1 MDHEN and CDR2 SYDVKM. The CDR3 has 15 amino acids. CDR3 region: CASSLIFGDTDTQYF. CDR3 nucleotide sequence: TGTGCCAGCAGTTTAATATTCGGGGACACAGATACGCAGTATTTT.

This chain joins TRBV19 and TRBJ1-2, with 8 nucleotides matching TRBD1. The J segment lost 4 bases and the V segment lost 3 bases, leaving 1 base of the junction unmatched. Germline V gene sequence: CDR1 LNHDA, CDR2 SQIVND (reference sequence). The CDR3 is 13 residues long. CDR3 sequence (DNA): TGTGCCAGTAGTATTGGGACAGGCTATGGCTACACCTTC. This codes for CASSIGTGYGYTF. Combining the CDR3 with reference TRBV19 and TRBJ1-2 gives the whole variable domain DGGITQSPKYLFRKEGQNVTLSCEQNLNHDAMYWYRQDPGQGLRLIYYSQIVNDFQKGDIAEGYSVSREKKESFPLTVTSAQKNPTAFYLCASSIGTGYGYTFGSGTRLTVV.

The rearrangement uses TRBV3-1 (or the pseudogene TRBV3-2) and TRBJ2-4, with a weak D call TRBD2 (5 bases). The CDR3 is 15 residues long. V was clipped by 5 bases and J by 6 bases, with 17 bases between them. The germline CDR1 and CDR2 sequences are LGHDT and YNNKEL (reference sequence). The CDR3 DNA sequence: TGTGCCAGCAGCTCAACGGCCCGGGAACGAAACATTCAGTACTTC. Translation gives CASSSTARERNIQYF.

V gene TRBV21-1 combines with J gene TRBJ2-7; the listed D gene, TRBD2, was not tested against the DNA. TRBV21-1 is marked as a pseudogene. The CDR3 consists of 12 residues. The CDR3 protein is CARETTSYEQYF. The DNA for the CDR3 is TGTGCCAGAGAGACTACATCCTACGAGCAGTACTTC.

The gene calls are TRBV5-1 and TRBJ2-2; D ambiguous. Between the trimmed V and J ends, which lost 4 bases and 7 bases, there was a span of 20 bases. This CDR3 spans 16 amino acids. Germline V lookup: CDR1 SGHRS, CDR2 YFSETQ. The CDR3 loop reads CASSPRKASPDGELFF. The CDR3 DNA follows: TGCGCCAGCAGCCCCCGAAAGGCCAGCCCAGACGGGGAGCTGTTTTTT.

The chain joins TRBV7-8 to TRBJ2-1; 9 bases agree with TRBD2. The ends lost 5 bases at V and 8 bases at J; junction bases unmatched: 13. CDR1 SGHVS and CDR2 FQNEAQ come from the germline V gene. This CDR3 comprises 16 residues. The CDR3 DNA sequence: TGTGCCAGCAGCAAAGAGGGCGGGAGGGCCGACCATGAGCAGTTCTTC. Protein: CASSKEGGRADHEQFF.

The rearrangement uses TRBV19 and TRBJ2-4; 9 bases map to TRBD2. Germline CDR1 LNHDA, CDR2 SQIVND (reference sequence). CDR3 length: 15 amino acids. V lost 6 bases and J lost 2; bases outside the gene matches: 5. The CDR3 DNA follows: TGTGCCAGTAGAGGACTAGCGTACTCCAAAAACATTCAGTACTTC. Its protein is CASRGLAYSKNIQYF.

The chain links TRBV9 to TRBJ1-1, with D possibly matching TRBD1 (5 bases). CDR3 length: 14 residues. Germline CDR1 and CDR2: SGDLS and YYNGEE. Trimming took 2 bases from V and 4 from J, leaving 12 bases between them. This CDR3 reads CASSVRYGGTEAFF. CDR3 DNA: TGTGCCAGCAGCGTTAGATACGGGGGCACTGAAGCTTTCTTT.

The CDR3 here is CAIQDSSYEQYF. In DNA form, the CDR3 reads TGTGCCATCCAGGATAGCTCCTACGAGCAGTACTTC. This chain connects TRBV6-5 to TRBJ2-7; D ambiguous. Germline values: CDR1 MNHEY, CDR2 SVGAGI. The CDR3 spans 12 residues. V was clipped by 10 bases and J by 0 bases, with 10 bases between them.

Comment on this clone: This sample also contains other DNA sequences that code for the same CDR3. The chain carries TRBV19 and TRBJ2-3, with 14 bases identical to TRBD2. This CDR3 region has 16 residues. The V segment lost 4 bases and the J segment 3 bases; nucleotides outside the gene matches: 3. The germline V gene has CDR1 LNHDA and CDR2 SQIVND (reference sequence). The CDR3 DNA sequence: TGTGCCAGTAGTAGTCGGACTAGCGGGAGGACAGATACGCAGTATTTT. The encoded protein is CASSSRTSGRTDTQYF.

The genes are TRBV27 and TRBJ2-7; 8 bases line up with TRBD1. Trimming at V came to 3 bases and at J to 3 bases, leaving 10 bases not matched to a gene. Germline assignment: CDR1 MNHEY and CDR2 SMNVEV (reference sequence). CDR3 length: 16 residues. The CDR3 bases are TGTGCCAGCAGTTTCCTCTCCGGGACAGGACTCTACGAGCAGTACTTC. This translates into CASSFLSGTGLYEQYF.

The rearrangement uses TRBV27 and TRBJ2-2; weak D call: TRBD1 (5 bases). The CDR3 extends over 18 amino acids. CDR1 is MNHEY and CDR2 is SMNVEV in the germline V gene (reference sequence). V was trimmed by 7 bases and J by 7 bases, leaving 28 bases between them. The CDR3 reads CASKTTGRSWGLIGELFF. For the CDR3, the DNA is TGTGCCAGCAAGACCACAGGACGCTCGTGGGGTCTAATCGGGGAGCTGTTTTTT.

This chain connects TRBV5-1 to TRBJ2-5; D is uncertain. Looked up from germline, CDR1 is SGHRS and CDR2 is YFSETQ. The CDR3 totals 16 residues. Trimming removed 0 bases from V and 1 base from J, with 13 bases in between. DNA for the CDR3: TGCGCCAGCAGCTTGGGCACTCTACCGATCCAAGAGACCCAGTACTTC. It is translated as CASSLGTLPIQETQYF.

CDR3: CASSVTGNTIYF. CDR3 nucleotide sequence: TGTGCCAGCAGCGTTACTGGAAACACCATATATTTT. The rearrangement joins TRBV9 to TRBJ1-3; no clear D. The CDR3 spans 12 residues. Germline CDR1 SGDLS, CDR2 YYNGEE. The V end lost 2 bases, the J end lost 2 bases, and 2 bases lay between the germline ends.

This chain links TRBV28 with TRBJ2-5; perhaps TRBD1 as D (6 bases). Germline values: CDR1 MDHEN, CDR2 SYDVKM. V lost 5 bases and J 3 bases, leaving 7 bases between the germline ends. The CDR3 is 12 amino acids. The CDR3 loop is CASSPGEETQYF. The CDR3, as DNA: TGTGCCAGCAGTCCAGGGGAAGAGACCCAGTACTTC.

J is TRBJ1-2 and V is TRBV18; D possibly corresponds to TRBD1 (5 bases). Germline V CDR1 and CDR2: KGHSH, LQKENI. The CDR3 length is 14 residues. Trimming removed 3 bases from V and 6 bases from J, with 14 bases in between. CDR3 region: CASSPAGRANGYTF. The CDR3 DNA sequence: TGTGCCAGCTCACCGGCCGGCAGGGCAAATGGCTACACCTTC.

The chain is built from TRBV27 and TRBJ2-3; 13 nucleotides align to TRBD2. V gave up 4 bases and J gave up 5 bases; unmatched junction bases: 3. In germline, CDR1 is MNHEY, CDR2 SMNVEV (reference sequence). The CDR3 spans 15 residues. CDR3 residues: CASSSRTSGRDTQYF. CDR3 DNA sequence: TGTGCCAGCAGTTCGCGGACTAGCGGGAGAGATACGCAGTATTTT.